This T cell receptor beta chain was profiled in a study of shared clonotypes between healthy human individuals. Study as a whole: Each donor's CD4 naive and CD4 memory cells filled three plates apiece, CD8 naive two, and CD8 memory one.

Comments on this clone: As yet, its antigen is unknown.

Each PCR replicate from the sorted subsets contained around 0.2 ug DNA, which is some 31,000 T cell genomes. Some clones are missing from TCRdb's copy, which holds only in-frame ones; the method was immunoSEQ multiplex PCR. This table holds roughly 1 million clones, 70% to 80% found once. The study's findings and limits: Naive subsets, compared against memory subsets, generally had larger estimated richness values.

CDR3 length: 14 amino acids. Germline CDR1 reads SGHDN; CDR2 reads FVKESK. V shed 6 bases and J shed 2 bases, with 11 bases lying between them. The sequence derives from a man aged 18 to 29 in good health. Sequencing used memory CD4+ T cells sorted from blood. Sample subset: CD45RA-negative fraction. The V call is TRBV14, the J call TRBJ1-3; D call uncertain. The CDR3 reads CASRQQAAGNTIYF. CDR3 bases: TGTGCCAGCAGACAGCAGGCCGCTGGAAACACCATATATTTT.